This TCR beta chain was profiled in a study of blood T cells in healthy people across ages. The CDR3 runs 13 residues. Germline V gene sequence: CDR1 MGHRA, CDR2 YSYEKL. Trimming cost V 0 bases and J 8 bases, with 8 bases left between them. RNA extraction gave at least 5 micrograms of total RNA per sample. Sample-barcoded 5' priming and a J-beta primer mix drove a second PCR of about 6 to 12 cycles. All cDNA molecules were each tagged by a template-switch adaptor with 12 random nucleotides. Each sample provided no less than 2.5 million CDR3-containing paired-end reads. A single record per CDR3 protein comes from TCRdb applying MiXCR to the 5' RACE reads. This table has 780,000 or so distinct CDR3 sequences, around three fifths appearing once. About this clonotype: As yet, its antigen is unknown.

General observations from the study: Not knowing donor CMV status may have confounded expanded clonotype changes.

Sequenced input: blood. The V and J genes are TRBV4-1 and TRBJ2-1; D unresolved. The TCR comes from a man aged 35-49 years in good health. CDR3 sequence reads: CASSQEAPDEQFF. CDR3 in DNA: TGCGCCAGCAGCCAAGAGGCGCCTGATGAGCAGTTCTTC.